This is a list of T cell receptor beta chains from one sample in a study of blood T cell repertoires in COVID-19. The method was immunoSEQ multiplex PCR; TCRdb's version includes in-frame clones alone and lacks a portion of them. The sample carries around 59,000 clones, about four fifths recorded once. The sequenced material came from peripheral blood. These receptors all stem from a woman older than 75 with active or convalescent COVID-19. The CDR3 runs from the conserved cysteine through the conserved F or W.

v_call: TRBV4-3
j_call: TRBJ1-2
cdr3_aa: CASSPGQGGGYTF

v_call: TRBV7-8
j_call: TRBJ2-5
cdr3_aa: CASSFLEAGGSETQYF

v_call: TRBV18
j_call: TRBJ1-2
cdr3_aa: CASSPTQASYGYTF

v_call: TRBV2
j_call: TRBJ2-1
cdr3_aa: CASSEASGLAVYNEQFF

v_call: TRBV19
j_call: TRBJ1-6
cdr3_aa: CASKDRDVSPLHF

v_call: TRBV27
j_call: TRBJ2-1
cdr3_aa: CASSSPQAGGGSYNEQFF

v_call: TRBV4-1
j_call: TRBJ1-1
cdr3_aa: CASSQGTSGGTEAFF

v_call: TRBV18
j_call: TRBJ1-2
cdr3_aa: CASSPSGTGRYGYTF

v_call: TRBV6-5
j_call: TRBJ1-1
cdr3_aa: CASRTSGVATEAFF

v_call: TRBV14
j_call: TRBJ1-2
cdr3_aa: CASSLGQAYGYTF

v_call: TRBV7-2
j_call: TRBJ1-5
cdr3_aa: CASSLGGTANQPQHF

v_call: TRBV14
j_call: TRBJ1-2
cdr3_aa: CASSQVPGEAYGYTF

v_call: TRBV19
j_call: TRBJ2-5
cdr3_aa: CASSILSSGDPLRETQYF

v_call: TRBV29-1
j_call: TRBJ1-1
cdr3_aa: CSVRDSLNTEAFF

v_call: TRBV5-1
j_call: TRBJ1-2
cdr3_aa: CASSLAVAQGGNTF

v_call: TRBV5-4
j_call: TRBJ1-6
cdr3_aa: CASSLAMVGSPLHF

v_call: TRBV9
j_call: TRBJ2-1
cdr3_aa: CASALGGQGYNEQFF

v_call: TRBV6-6
j_call: TRBJ2-1
cdr3_aa: CASSPFRLAGHSNEQFF

v_call: TRBV19
j_call: TRBJ1-1
cdr3_aa: CASSPEAGEAFF

v_call: TRBV3-1/TRBV3-2
j_call: TRBJ1-4
cdr3_aa: CASSLLQEKLFF

v_call: TRBV10-1
j_call: TRBJ1-5
cdr3_aa: CASRTEYTNSNQPQHF

v_call: TRBV6-2/TRBV6-3
j_call: TRBJ2-1
cdr3_aa: CASSYSSWDSTYNEQFF

v_call: TRBV6-5
j_call: TRBJ2-7
cdr3_aa: CASSKTGEGYEQYF

v_call: TRBV12-5
j_call: TRBJ2-7
cdr3_aa: CASGFIQSSGEQYF

v_call: TRBV5-4
j_call: TRBJ1-5
cdr3_aa: CASSSGGEQPQHF

v_call: TRBV7-2
j_call: TRBJ1-2
cdr3_aa: CASSSAVSYYGYTF

v_call: TRBV2
j_call: TRBJ2-2
cdr3_aa: CASSEIQRGELFF

v_call: TRBV19
j_call: TRBJ1-4
cdr3_aa: CASSIVPSALNEKLFF

v_call: TRBV12-5
j_call: TRBJ2-7
cdr3_aa: CASGSPFGGTMGEQYF

v_call: TRBV7-2
j_call: TRBJ1-4
cdr3_aa: CASSQNEKLFF

v_call: TRBV20-1
j_call: TRBJ1-4
cdr3_aa: CSASSRTDEKLFF

v_call: TRBV12-5
j_call: TRBJ2-1
cdr3_aa: CASGLAGQGDPYNEQFF

v_call: TRBV5-1
j_call: TRBJ1-1
cdr3_aa: CASSLQQSVQAFF

v_call: TRBV6-5
j_call: TRBJ2-5
cdr3_aa: CASSYSIAGGVETQYF

v_call: TRBV6-2/TRBV6-3
j_call: TRBJ1-2
cdr3_aa: CASSYGAITYGYTF

v_call: TRBV24-1
j_call: TRBJ1-1
cdr3_aa: CATSDSPSRVNTEAFF

v_call: TRBV19
j_call: TRBJ1-2
cdr3_aa: CASSPRQGGGYTF

v_call: TRBV14
j_call: TRBJ1-1
cdr3_aa: CASSQVAGTAFF

v_call: TRBV18
j_call: TRBJ1-1
cdr3_aa: CASSPPTWGENTEAFF

v_call: TRBV5-1
j_call: TRBJ2-3
cdr3_aa: CASSRDSRTDTQYF

v_call: TRBV28
j_call: TRBJ1-5
cdr3_aa: CASSLSQREQPQHF

v_call: TRBV6-2/TRBV6-3
j_call: TRBJ2-3
cdr3_aa: CASSHRLGSQYF

v_call: TRBV27
j_call: TRBJ1-5
cdr3_aa: CASSQGQGNQPQHF

v_call: TRBV10-3
j_call: TRBJ1-1
cdr3_aa: CAISPPEGTGDFTEAFF

v_call: TRBV5-1
j_call: TRBJ2-7
cdr3_aa: CASSTMGQGVYEQYF

v_call: TRBV5-6
j_call: TRBJ2-5
cdr3_aa: CASSLPQGAQYF

v_call: TRBV4-3
j_call: TRBJ1-3
cdr3_aa: CASSQSGGQTGNTIYF

v_call: TRBV7-9
j_call: TRBJ2-5
cdr3_aa: CASSLSTGAWETQYF

v_call: TRBV5-1
j_call: TRBJ1-1
cdr3_aa: CASSLGTGGPNTEAFF

v_call: TRBV15
j_call: TRBJ1-5
cdr3_aa: CATSRETGFNQPQHF